Sequencing of this TCR beta chain was carried out in a study of shared clonotypes between healthy human individuals. In regard to this clone: Its antigen remains unknown.

CD8 cells classed as naive were CD45RO-negative and positively selected for CCR7, excluding terminally differentiated effector memory CD45RA+ cells. The CDR3 has 12 residues. Germline values: CDR1 SGHNT, CDR2 YENEEA. The V end was cut by 5 bases, the J end by 5 bases, with 9 bases between. Study-level results: Investigators collected only blood, and repertoires in tissues likely differ.

The assay was immunoSEQ multiplex PCR, and TCRdb's table has in-frame clones only and misses some. In the table there are hundreds of thousands of clones, 96% of which are singletons. The chain has TRBV11-3 and TRBJ2-5; D perhaps matches TRBD2 (5 bases). This clonotype was sampled from a man aged 25-40 years in good health. The specimen was naive CD8+ T cells sorted from blood. The chain's CDR3 is CASSSRGETQYF. In DNA, the CDR3 is TGTGCCAGCAGCAGTAGAGGGGAGACCCAGTACTTC.